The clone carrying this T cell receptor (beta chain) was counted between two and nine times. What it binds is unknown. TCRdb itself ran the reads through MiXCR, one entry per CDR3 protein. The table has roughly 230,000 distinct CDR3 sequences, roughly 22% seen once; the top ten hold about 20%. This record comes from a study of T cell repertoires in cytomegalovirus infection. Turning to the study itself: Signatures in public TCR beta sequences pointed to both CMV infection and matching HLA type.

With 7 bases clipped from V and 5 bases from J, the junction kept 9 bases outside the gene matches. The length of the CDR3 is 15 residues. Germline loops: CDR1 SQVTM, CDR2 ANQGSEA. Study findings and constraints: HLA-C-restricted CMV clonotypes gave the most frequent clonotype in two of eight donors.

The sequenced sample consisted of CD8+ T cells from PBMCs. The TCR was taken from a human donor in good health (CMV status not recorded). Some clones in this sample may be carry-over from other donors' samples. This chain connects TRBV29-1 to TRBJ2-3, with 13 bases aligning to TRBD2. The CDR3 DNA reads TGCAGCGCTCAGCGGACTAGCGGGGGTGAAGATACGCAGTATTTT. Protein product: CSAQRTSGGEDTQYF.